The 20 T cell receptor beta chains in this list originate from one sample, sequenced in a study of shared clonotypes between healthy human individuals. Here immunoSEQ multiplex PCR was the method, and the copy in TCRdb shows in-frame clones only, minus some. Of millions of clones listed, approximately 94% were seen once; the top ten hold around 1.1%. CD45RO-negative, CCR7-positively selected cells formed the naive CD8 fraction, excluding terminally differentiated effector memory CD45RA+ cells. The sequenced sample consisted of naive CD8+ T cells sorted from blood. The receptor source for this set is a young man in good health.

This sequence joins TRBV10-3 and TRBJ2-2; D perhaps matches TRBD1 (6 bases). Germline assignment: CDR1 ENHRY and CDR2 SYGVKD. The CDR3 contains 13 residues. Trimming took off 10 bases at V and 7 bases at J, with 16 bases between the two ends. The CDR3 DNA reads TGTGCCAGCCACAGGGAAGCCGGCGGGGAGCTGTTTTTT. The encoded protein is CASHREAGGELFF.

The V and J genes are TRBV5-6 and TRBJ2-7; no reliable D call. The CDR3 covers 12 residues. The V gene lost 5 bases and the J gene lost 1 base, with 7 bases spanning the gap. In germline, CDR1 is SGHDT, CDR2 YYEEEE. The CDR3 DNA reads TGTGCCAGCAGTTCGGTTTCCTACGAGCAGTACTTC. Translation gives CASSSVSYEQYF.

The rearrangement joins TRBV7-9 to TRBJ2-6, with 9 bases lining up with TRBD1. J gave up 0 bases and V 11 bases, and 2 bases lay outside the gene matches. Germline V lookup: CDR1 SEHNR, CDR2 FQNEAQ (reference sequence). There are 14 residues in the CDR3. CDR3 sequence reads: CAGQGLSGANVLTF. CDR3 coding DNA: TGTGCCGGACAGGGGCTCTCTGGGGCCAACGTCCTGACTTTC.

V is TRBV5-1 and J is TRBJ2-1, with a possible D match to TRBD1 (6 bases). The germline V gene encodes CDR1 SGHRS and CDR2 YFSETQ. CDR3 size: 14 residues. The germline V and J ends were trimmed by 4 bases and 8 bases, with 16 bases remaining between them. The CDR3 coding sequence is TGCGCCAGCAGCCCAGGGGTAAATTCGGATGAGCAGTTCTTC. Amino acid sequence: CASSPGVNSDEQFF.

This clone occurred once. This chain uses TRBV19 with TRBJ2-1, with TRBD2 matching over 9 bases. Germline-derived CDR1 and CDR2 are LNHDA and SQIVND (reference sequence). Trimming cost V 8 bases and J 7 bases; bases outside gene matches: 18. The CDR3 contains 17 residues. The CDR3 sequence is CASPPRYLAGERNEQFF. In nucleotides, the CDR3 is TGTGCCAGTCCTCCCCGGTATTTAGCGGGAGAACGGAATGAGCAGTTCTTC.

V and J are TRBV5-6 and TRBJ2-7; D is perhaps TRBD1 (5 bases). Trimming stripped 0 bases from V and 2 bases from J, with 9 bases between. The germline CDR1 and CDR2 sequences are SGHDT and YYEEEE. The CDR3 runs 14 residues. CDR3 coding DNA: TGTGCCAGCAGCTTGGCAGGGAATACCTACGAGCAGTACTTC. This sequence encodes CASSLAGNTYEQYF. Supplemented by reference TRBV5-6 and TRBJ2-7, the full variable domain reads DAGVTQSPTHLIKTRGQQVTLRCSPKSGHDTVSWYQQALGQGPQFIFQYYEEEERQRGNFPDRFSGHQFPNYSSELNVNALLLGDSALYLCASSLAGNTYEQYFGPGTRLTVT.

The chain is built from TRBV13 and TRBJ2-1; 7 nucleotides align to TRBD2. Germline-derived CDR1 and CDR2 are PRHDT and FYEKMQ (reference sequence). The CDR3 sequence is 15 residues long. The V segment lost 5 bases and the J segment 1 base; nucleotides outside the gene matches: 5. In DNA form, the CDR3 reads TGTGCCAGCAGCACCCGGGGAGGGTCCTACAATGAGCAGTTCTTC. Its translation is CASSTRGGSYNEQFF.

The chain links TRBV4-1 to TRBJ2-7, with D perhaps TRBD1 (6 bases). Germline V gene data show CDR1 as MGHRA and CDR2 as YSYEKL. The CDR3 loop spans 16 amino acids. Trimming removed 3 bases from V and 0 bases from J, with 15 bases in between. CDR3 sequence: CASSHRVGASSYEQYF. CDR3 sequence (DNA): TGCGCCAGCAGCCATAGGGTGGGGGCGAGCTCCTACGAGCAGTACTTC.

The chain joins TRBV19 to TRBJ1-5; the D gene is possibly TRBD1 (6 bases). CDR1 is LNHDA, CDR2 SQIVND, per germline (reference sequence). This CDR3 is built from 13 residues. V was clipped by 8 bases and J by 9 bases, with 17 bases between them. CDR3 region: CASALQGLGPQHF. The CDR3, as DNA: TGTGCCAGTGCACTACAGGGTCTAGGGCCCCAGCATTTT.

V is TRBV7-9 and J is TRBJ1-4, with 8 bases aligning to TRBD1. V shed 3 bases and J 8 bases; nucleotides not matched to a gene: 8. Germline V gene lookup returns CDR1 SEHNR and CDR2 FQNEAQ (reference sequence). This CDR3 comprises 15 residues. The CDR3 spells CASSFPAQGGEKLFF. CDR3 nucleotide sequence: TGTGCCAGCAGCTTCCCAGCACAGGGGGGCGAAAAACTGTTTTTT.

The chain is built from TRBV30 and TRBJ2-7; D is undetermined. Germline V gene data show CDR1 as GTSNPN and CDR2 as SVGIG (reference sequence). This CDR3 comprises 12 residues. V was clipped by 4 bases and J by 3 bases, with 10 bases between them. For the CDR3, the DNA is TGTGCCTGGAACGGCGTGAGCTACGAGCAGTACTTC. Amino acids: CAWNGVSYEQYF.

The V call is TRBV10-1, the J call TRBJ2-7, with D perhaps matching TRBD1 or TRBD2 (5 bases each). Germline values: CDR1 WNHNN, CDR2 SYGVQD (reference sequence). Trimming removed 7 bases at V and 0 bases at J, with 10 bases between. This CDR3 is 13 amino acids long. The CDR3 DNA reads TGCGCCAGCACCGGGACGGACTCCTACGAGCAGTACTTC. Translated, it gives CASTGTDSYEQYF.

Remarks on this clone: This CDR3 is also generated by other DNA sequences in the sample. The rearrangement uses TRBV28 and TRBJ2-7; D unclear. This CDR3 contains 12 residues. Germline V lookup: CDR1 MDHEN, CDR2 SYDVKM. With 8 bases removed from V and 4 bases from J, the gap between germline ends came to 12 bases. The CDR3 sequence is CASSPGVYEQYF. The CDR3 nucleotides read TGTGCCAGCTCTCCAGGTGTATACGAGCAGTACTTC.

CDR3 coding DNA: TGTGCCAGCAGCGTAGAAAAGGCTCCAAGCTCCTACAATGAGCAGTTCTTC. Protein sequence: CASSVEKAPSSYNEQFF. This rearrangement joins TRBV9 to TRBJ2-1, with D uncertain. The length of the CDR3 is 17 residues. The germline V gene encodes CDR1 SGDLS and CDR2 YYNGEE. V lost 0 bases and J lost 0, with 13 bases in between.

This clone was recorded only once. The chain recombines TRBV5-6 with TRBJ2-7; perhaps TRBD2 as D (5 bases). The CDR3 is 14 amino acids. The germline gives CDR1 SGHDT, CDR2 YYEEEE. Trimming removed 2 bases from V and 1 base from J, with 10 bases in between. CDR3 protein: CASSLIGSSYEQYF. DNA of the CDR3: TGTGCCAGCAGCTTAATAGGGAGTTCCTACGAGCAGTACTTC.

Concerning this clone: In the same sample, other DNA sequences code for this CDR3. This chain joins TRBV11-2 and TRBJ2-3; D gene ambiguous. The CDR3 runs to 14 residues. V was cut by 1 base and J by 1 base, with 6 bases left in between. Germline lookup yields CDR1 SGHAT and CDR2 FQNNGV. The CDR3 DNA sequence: TGTGCCAGCAGCTTAGGATGGGGCACAGATACGCAGTATTTT. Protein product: CASSLGWGTDTQYF. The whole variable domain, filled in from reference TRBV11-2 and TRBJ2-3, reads EAGVAQSPRYKIIEKRQSVAFWCNPISGHATLYWYQQILGQGPKLLIQFQNNGVVDDSQLPKDRFSAERLKGVDSTLKIQPAKLEDSAVYLCASSLGWGTDTQYFGPGTRLTVL.

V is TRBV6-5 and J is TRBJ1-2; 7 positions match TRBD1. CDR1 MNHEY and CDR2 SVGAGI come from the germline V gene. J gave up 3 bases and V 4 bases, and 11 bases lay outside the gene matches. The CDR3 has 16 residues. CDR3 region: CASSSDPGQDYYGYTF. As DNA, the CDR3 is TGTGCCAGCAGTTCCGACCCTGGACAGGATTACTATGGCTACACCTTC.

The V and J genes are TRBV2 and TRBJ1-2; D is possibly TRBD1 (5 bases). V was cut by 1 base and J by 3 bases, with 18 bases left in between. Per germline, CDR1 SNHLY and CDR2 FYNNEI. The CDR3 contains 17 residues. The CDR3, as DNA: TGTGCCAGCAGTGAAGGCGAGTTGGGAGAGGGGTACTATGGCTACACCTTC. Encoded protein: CASSEGELGEGYYGYTF.

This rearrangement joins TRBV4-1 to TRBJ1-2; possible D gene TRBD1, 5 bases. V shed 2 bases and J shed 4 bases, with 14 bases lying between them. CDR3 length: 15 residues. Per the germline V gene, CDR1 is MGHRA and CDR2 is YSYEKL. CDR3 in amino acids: CASSQLEGGTYGYTF. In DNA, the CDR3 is TGCGCCAGCAGCCAATTAGAGGGCGGGACCTATGGCTACACCTTC.

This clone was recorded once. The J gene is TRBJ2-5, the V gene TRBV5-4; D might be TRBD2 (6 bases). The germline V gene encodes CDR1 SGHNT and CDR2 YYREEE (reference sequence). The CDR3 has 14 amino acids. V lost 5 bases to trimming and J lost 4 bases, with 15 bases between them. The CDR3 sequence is CASRHGEAGETQYF. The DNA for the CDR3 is TGTGCCAGCAGGCATGGGGAGGCTGGAGAGACCCAGTACTTC.